The 22 T cell receptor beta chains presented below share a single source sample, sequenced in a study of blood T cell repertoires in COVID-19. The data were produced by immunoSEQ multiplex PCR, yet TCRdb's version contains in-frame clones alone and is incomplete. Of about 170,000 clones in the sample, approximately 81% are singletons; the top ten hold 3% to 3.5%. Sequenced: peripheral blood. These receptor sequences come from a human donor with acute or convalescent COVID-19. The donor label of this sample is uncertain.

The rearrangement uses TRBV7-8 and TRBJ2-7; D gene ambiguous. The germline gives CDR1 SGHVS, CDR2 FQNEAQ. The length of the CDR3 is 13 residues. Trimming cost V 4 bases and J 7 bases, with 14 bases left between them. CDR3 sequence reads: CASSSGTDREQYF. The CDR3 DNA sequence: TGTGCCAGCAGCTCAGGTACCGACCGGGAGCAGTACTTC.

This clone was picked up one time. The chain uses TRBV19 and TRBJ2-2; TRBD2 might be the D (5 bases). Germline-derived CDR1 and CDR2 are LNHDA and SQIVND (reference sequence). The length of the CDR3 is 15 residues. Trimming stripped 4 bases from V and 6 bases from J, with 15 bases between. This chain's CDR3 is CASSNIMRAAGELFF. CDR3 DNA sequence: TGTGCCAGTAGTAACATTATGCGGGCGGCCGGGGAGCTGTTTTTT.

This chain connects TRBV2 to TRBJ1-6, with 7 nucleotides matching TRBD1. From germline, CDR1 is SNHLY and CDR2 FYNNEI. V was clipped by 3 bases and J by 7 bases; unmatched bases: 9. This CDR3 contains 16 residues. CDR3 residues: CASSDQTRTGNSPLHF. The CDR3 bases are TGTGCCAGCAGTGATCAGACACGGACAGGAAATTCACCCCTCCACTTT.

The chain has TRBV5-8 and TRBJ1-6, with D hard to call. Germline values: CDR1 SGHTS, CDR2 YDEGEE. The CDR3 is 14 amino acids. Trimming removed 0 bases from V and 9 bases from J, with 10 bases in between. DNA for the CDR3: TGTGCCAGCAGCTTGGATGGCAGTCTTTCACCCCTCCACTTT. Encoded protein: CASSLDGSLSPLHF.

This clone was detected only once. This chain links TRBV27 with TRBJ1-1, with a possible D match to TRBD1 (5 bases). CDR1 is MNHEY and CDR2 is SMNVEV in the germline V gene (reference sequence). Trimming left V 7 bases short and J 5 bases short, with 14 bases between. The CDR3 has 13 amino acids. CDR3 DNA sequence: TGTGCCAGCAACCATCCGGGGGGTACTGAAGCTTTCTTT. This sequence encodes CASNHPGGTEAFF.

The chain combines TRBV24-1 with TRBJ1-5; 7 positions agree with TRBD1. The junction had 22 bases not matched to a gene; V was cut back by 4 bases and J by 2 bases. From germline, CDR1 is KGHDR and CDR2 SFDVKD. The CDR3 is 21 amino acids. This CDR3 reads CATSDPKSSFPGQERNQPQHF. The CDR3 DNA sequence: TGTGCCACCAGTGACCCTAAGTCTTCCTTTCCAGGACAGGAACGCAATCAGCCCCAGCATTTT.

The rearrangement uses TRBV9 and TRBJ1-1, with TRBD1 as a possible D gene (5 bases). V was pared by 0 bases and J by 7 bases, with 16 bases between. The CDR3 spans 15 residues. Germline assignment: CDR1 SGDLS and CDR2 YYNGEE. The chain's CDR3 is CASSVGRGLSGEAFF. In DNA, the CDR3 is TGTGCCAGCAGCGTAGGAAGGGGTCTTTCCGGTGAAGCTTTCTTT.

V usage is TRBV2 and J usage is TRBJ2-1, with D unclear. This CDR3 contains 11 residues. CDR1 is SNHLY, CDR2 FYNNEI, per germline. V was shortened by 7 bases and J by 4 bases, with 5 bases between the two germline ends. CDR3 loop: CASTSYNEQFF. DNA for the CDR3: TGTGCCAGCACGAGTTACAATGAGCAGTTCTTC.

The rearrangement joins TRBV5-1 to TRBJ2-7; 10 nucleotides align to TRBD1. Germline V gives CDR1 SGHRS, CDR2 YFSETQ. V gave up 1 base and J gave up 5 bases; unmatched junction bases: 9. The CDR3 length is 16 residues. The CDR3 bases are TGCGCCAGCAGCTTGAACGCCGGGACAGGGGACCACGAGCAGTACTTC. Its translation: CASSLNAGTGDHEQYF.

This clone was seen more than once but under ten times. The rearrangement joins TRBV11-2 to TRBJ2-7, with TRBD1 matching 10 bases. Germline CDR1 SGHAT, CDR2 FQNNGV. CDR3 size: 15 residues. The ends lost 1 base at V and 3 bases at J; junction bases unmatched: 3. The CDR3 DNA sequence: TGTGCCAGCAGCTTAGGAGGGACAGGGGACTACGAGCAGTACTTC. Translation: CASSLGGTGDYEQYF.

The chain uses TRBV11-3 and TRBJ1-2; D is undetermined. Germline loops: CDR1 SGHNT, CDR2 YENEEA. The CDR3 totals 15 residues. V lost 3 bases and J 0 bases, leaving 11 bases between the germline ends. The CDR3 region is CASSFGRTTNYGYTF. CDR3 nucleotide sequence: TGTGCCAGCAGCTTTGGGAGGACTACTAACTATGGCTACACCTTC.

V usage is TRBV12-3 or TRBV12-4 and J usage is TRBJ1-2; 7 bases are shared with TRBD1. Trimming cost V 6 bases and J 3 bases; bases outside gene matches: 4. The CDR3 length is 13 residues. CDR3 region: CASSKTGDYGYTF. The CDR3 coding sequence is TGTGCCAGCAGCAAAACAGGGGACTATGGCTACACCTTC.

The chain joins TRBV4-2 to TRBJ2-1; D remains ambiguous. CDR1 and CDR2 from the germline V gene are LGHNA and YNFKEQ. Trimming took 1 base from V and 2 from J, leaving 6 bases between them. The CDR3 loop spans 14 amino acids. CDR3 coding DNA: TGTGCCAGCAGCCAAGTGGGCGCCTACAATGAGCAGTTCTTC. Its protein product is CASSQVGAYNEQFF.

The rearrangement joins TRBV12-5 to TRBJ1-2; D is perhaps TRBD1 (5 bases). V lost 3 bases and J lost 2, with 22 bases in between. Germline V gene sequence: CDR1 LGHNT, CDR2 FRNRAP. The CDR3 consists of 18 residues. The CDR3, as DNA: TGTGCTAGTGGTTTAGTCACAGGAAGTCTAAATCCAAACTATGGCTACACCTTC. It specifies CASGLVTGSLNPNYGYTF. Full variable domain (remainder filled in from reference TRBV12-5 and TRBJ1-2): DARVTQTPRHKVTEMGQEVTMRCQPILGHNTVFWYRQTMMQGLELLAYFRNRAPLDDSGMPKDRFSAEMPDATLATLKIQPSEPRDSAVYFCASGLVTGSLNPNYGYTFGSGTRLTVV.

This clone was detected only a few times. The chain joins TRBV7-6 to TRBJ1-5, with D perhaps matching TRBD1 (5 bases). CDR1 and CDR2 (germline): SGHVS, FNYEAQ. The CDR3 consists of 15 residues. V lost 1 base and J 0 bases, leaving 7 bases between the germline ends. The CDR3 spells CASSLGQYSNQPQHF. The CDR3, as DNA: TGTGCCAGCAGCTTAGGACAGTATAGCAATCAGCCCCAGCATTTT.

The chain carries TRBV18 and TRBJ1-1; 10 bases align to TRBD1. This CDR3 comprises 14 residues. Germline loops: CDR1 KGHSH, CDR2 LQKENI. Losses at the gene ends were 3 bases for V and 5 bases for J; bases not matched to a gene: 3. The CDR3 nucleotides read TGTGCCAGCTCACCTGGACAGGGGGTGACTGAAGCTTTCTTT. This codes for CASSPGQGVTEAFF.

The chain is built from TRBV9 and TRBJ1-2; possibly TRBD1 for D (5 bases). Trimming took 4 bases from V and 1 from J, leaving 14 bases between them. The germline V gene encodes CDR1 SGDLS and CDR2 YYNGEE. CDR3 length equals 15 residues. CDR3 sequence: CASSPTGRLNYGYTF. CDR3 DNA sequence: TGTGCCAGCAGCCCAACAGGCAGACTTAACTATGGCTACACCTTC. Based on the CDR3 plus reference TRBV9 and TRBJ1-2, the full variable domain is DSGVTQTPKHLITATGQRVTLRCSPRSGDLSVYWYQQSLDQGLQFLIQYYNGEERAKGNILERFSAQQFPDLHSELNLSSLELGDSALYFCASSPTGRLNYGYTFGSGTRLTVV.

This chain links TRBV2 with TRBJ1-4, with D hard to call. Germline V gene sequence: CDR1 SNHLY, CDR2 FYNNEI. Trimming cost V 6 bases and J 3 bases, with 8 bases left between them. This CDR3 region has 13 residues. The CDR3 DNA reads TGTGCCAGCAGAGGTCAGGCTAATGAAAAACTGTTTTTT. Protein sequence: CASRGQANEKLFF.

This chain joins TRBV6-5 and TRBJ1-2, with 8 bases aligning to TRBD1. CDR3 length: 14 residues. Looked up from germline, CDR1 is MNHEY and CDR2 is SVGAGI. With V trimmed by 5 bases and J by 4 bases, 6 bases remained unmatched. The CDR3 protein is CASSLGTGLYGYTF. CDR3 nucleotides: TGTGCCAGCAGTCTTGGGACAGGACTCTATGGCTACACCTTC.

The chain uses TRBV5-5 and TRBJ1-2; TRBD1 matches at 10 bases. CDR1 SGHKS and CDR2 YYEKEE come from the germline V gene (reference sequence). The CDR3 length is 14 residues. J lost 8 bases, V lost 5 bases, and 9 bases had no gene match. The CDR3 DNA follows: TGTGCCAGCAGACCAGGGACAGGGGAAGGCGGCTACACCTTC. As protein: CASRPGTGEGGYTF.

V and J are TRBV21-1 and TRBJ1-1; the listed D gene, TRBD1, was not tested against the DNA. TRBV21-1 constitutes a pseudogene. The CDR3 is 15 amino acids. Here the CDR3 reads CASSDGTGKGTEAFF. The CDR3, as DNA: TGTGCCAGCAGCGACGGGACAGGGAAAGGCACTGAAGCTTTCTTT.

This clone came up once. The genes are TRBV30 and TRBJ1-5; maybe TRBD1 (6 bases). Germline assignment: CDR1 GTSNPN and CDR2 SVGIG (reference sequence). Trimming stripped 3 bases from V and 4 bases from J, with 16 bases between. The CDR3 is made up of 15 amino acids. CDR3 in amino acids: CAWRDKTGQNQPQHF. The CDR3 coding sequence is TGTGCCTGGAGGGATAAAACAGGGCAAAATCAGCCCCAGCATTTT.